The 9 T cell receptor beta chains given below trace back to one sample, sequenced in a study of identical twins. TCRdb recomputed calls from the 5' RACE reads with MiXCR, one row per CDR3 protein. This sample yields 200,000 to 250,000 distinct CDR3 sequences, of which 5% to 7% are seen a single time; less than 15% belongs to the top ten. The sample was also linked to a second study, of T cells expressing NK-cell markers.

The sequenced material came from CD8+ T cells sorted from blood. The receptor set was obtained from a young woman in good health.

This clonotype was recorded many times. CDR3 DNA sequence: TGTGCCAGCAGCGGCGCGGGGGGACGCGGGACTGAAGCTTTCTTT. Amino acid sequence: CASSGAGGRGTEAFF. The rearrangement uses TRBV7-6 and TRBJ1-1, with a tentative D call TRBD1 (5 bases). The CDR3 sequence is 15 residues long. Germline V gene data show CDR1 as SGHVS and CDR2 as FNYEAQ. The V end was cut by 5 bases, the J end by 5 bases, with 18 bases between.

This clonotype was counted at least ten times. The gene calls are TRBV5-1 and TRBJ1-2; a possible D gene is TRBD1 (5 bases). Trimming left V 7 bases short and J 7 bases short, with 14 bases between. CDR3 size: 12 residues. The germline V gene has CDR1 SGHRS and CDR2 YFSETQ. CDR3 DNA sequence: TGCGCCAGCCGATGGGGCGGGGTTGGCTACACCTTC. Amino acid sequence: CASRWGGVGYTF. The complete variable domain, with remaining parts taken from reference TRBV5-1 and TRBJ1-2, reads KAGVTQTPRYLIKTRGQQVTLSCSPISGHRSVSWYQQTPGQGLQFLFEYFSETQRNKGNFPGRFSGRQFSNSRSEMNVSTLELGDSALYLCASRWGGVGYTFGSGTRLTVV.

The rearrangement links TRBV7-9 to TRBJ2-7; a weak D match, TRBD1 (6 bases). Germline assignment: CDR1 SEHNR and CDR2 FQNEAQ (reference sequence). There are 16 residues in the CDR3. With 4 bases removed from V and 4 bases from J, the gap between germline ends came to 20 bases. CDR3 loop: CASSSHVGGPVYEQYF. CDR3 in DNA: TGTGCCAGCAGCTCCCACGTAGGGGGTCCCGTATACGAGCAGTACTTC. Full variable domain (remainder filled in from reference TRBV7-9 and TRBJ2-7): DTGVSQNPRHKITKRGQNVTFRCDPISEHNRLYWYRQTLGQGPEFLTYFQNEAQLEKSRLLSDRFSAERPKGSFSTLEIQRTEQGDSAMYLCASSSHVGGPVYEQYFGPGTRLTVT.

The chain links TRBV11-2 to TRBJ2-2; D may match TRBD1 or TRBD2 (5 bases each). This CDR3 region has 19 residues. Germline-derived CDR1 and CDR2 are SGHAT and FQNNGV. Deletions cut 3 bases from V and 4 bases from J, with 24 bases between. The CDR3 DNA sequence: TGTGCCAGCAGCTTCTGGCGTGGGCGGGCCCCTGGGGGCACCGGGGAGCTGTTTTTT. Its protein product is CASSFWRGRAPGGTGELFF. Filled out from reference TRBV11-2 and TRBJ2-2, the complete variable domain reads EAGVAQSPRYKIIEKRQSVAFWCNPISGHATLYWYQQILGQGPKLLIQFQNNGVVDDSQLPKDRFSAERLKGVDSTLKIQPAKLEDSAVYLCASSFWRGRAPGGTGELFFGEGSRLTVL.

The chain is built from TRBV12-5 and TRBJ1-5, with D uncertain. The CDR3 runs to 13 residues. Germline CDR1 and CDR2: LGHNT and FRNRAP. CDR3 region: CAAAENSNQPQHF. CDR3 nucleotide sequence: TGTGCCGCCGCGGAAAATAGCAATCAGCCCCAGCATTTT.

This chain connects TRBV10-2 to TRBJ2-2; D might be TRBD2 (6 bases). V lost 4 bases, J lost 4 bases, and 10 bases lay in between. The CDR3 contains 14 residues. The germline gives CDR1 WSHSY, CDR2 SAAADI. The CDR3 bases are TGCGCCAGCAGTGCGCGGGGAACCACCGGGGAGCTGTTTTTT. Encoded protein: CASSARGTTGELFF.

The chain couples TRBV7-9 to TRBJ2-1, with D unresolved. CDR1 is SEHNR and CDR2 is FQNEAQ in the germline V gene (reference sequence). This CDR3 spans 17 amino acids. The V gene lost 0 bases and the J gene lost 1 base, with 13 bases spanning the gap. The CDR3, as DNA: TGTGCCAGCAGCTTAGCGCCGGGCTTCCGATCCTACAATGAGCAGTTCTTC. Amino acid sequence: CASSLAPGFRSYNEQFF. The variable domain in full, with the rest retrieved from reference TRBV7-9 and TRBJ2-1, is DTGVSQNPRHKITKRGQNVTFRCDPISEHNRLYWYRQTLGQGPEFLTYFQNEAQLEKSRLLSDRFSAERPKGSFSTLEIQRTEQGDSAMYLCASSLAPGFRSYNEQFFGPGTRLTVL.

The chain is built from TRBV3-1 and TRBJ1-4, with unresolved D. Trimming shortened V by 6 bases and J by 8 bases, and 16 bases separated the two germline ends. The CDR3 is 14 amino acids. From germline, CDR1 is LGHDT and CDR2 YNNKEL (reference sequence). The CDR3 reads CASSVLLDREKLFF. In DNA form, the CDR3 reads TGTGCCAGCAGTGTCCTTTTAGATAGAGAAAAACTGTTTTTT.

This clonotype appeared a few times. This chain uses TRBV9 with TRBJ1-1; D gene ambiguous. CDR3 size: 14 residues. V shed 3 bases and J shed 7 bases, with 16 bases lying between them. The germline gives CDR1 SGDLS, CDR2 YYNGEE. The CDR3 coding sequence is TGTGCCAGCAGCGAACCTAATAACAATGGTGAAGCTTTCTTT. Its translation is CASSEPNNNGEAFF.